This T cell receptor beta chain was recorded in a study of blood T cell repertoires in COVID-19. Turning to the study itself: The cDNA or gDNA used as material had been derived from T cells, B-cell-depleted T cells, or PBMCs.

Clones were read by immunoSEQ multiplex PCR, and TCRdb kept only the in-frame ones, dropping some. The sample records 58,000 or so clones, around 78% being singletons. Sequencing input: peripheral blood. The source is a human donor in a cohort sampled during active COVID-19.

The chain's CDR3 is CASSPGQGAWEQYF. The CDR3 region has the DNA TGCGCCAGCAGCCCGGGACAGGGGGCGTGGGAGCAGTACTTC. The chain joins TRBV5-1 to TRBJ2-7, with TRBD1 matching 12 bases. Germline values: CDR1 SGHRS, CDR2 YFSETQ. This CDR3 is built from 14 residues. Trimming cost V 4 bases and J 7 bases; bases outside gene matches: 6.